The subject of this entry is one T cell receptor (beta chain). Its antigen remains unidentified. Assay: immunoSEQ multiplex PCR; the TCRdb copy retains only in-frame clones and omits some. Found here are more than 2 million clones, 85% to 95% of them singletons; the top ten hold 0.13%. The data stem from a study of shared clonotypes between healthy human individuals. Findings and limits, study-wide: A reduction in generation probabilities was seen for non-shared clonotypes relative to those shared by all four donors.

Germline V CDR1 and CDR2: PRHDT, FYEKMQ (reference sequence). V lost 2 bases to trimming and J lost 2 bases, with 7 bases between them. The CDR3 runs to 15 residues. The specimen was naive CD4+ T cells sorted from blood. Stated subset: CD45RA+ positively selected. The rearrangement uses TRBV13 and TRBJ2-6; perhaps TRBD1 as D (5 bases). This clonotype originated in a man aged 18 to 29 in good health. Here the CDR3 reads CASSLLGAGANVLTF. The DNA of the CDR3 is TGTGCCAGCAGCTTACTAGGGGCTGGGGCCAACGTCCTGACTTTC.